This passage covers 18 T cell receptor beta chains from one sample sequenced in a study of shared clonotypes between healthy human individuals. Clones were read by immunoSEQ multiplex PCR, and TCRdb kept only the in-frame ones, dropping some. The sample holds roughly 1,100,000 clones; about 74% are singletons and the top ten take approximately 1.5%. The material sequenced was memory CD4+ T cells sorted from blood. Subset in this sample: CD45RA-negative fraction. The source of these receptors is a man between 18 and 35 years old in good health.

This clone showed up just once. The genes are TRBV7-3 and TRBJ2-5; 9 bases align to TRBD1. The V gene end was trimmed by 4 bases and the J gene end by 5 bases; junction bases not matched to a gene: 2. The CDR3 is 13 residues long. Per germline, CDR1 SGHTA and CDR2 FQGTGA. Here the CDR3 reads CASSSGQGETQYF. CDR3 bases: TGTGCCAGCAGCTCCGGACAGGGGGAGACCCAGTACTTC.

The rearrangement joins TRBV11-3 to TRBJ2-1, with TRBD2 identical over 15 bases. This CDR3 is 16 amino acids long. Per germline, CDR1 SGHNT and CDR2 YENEEA. Trimming cost V 4 bases and J 10 bases; bases outside gene matches: 8. The DNA of the CDR3 is TGTGCCAGCAGCTCTCGGACTAGCGGGAGGGCTGACGAGCAGTTCTTC. Its protein is CASSSRTSGRADEQFF.

About this clone: Other DNA sequences in this specimen translate into the identical CDR3. The chain employs TRBV30 and TRBJ1-6; TRBD1 matches at 9 bases. Germline CDR1 is GTSNPN and CDR2 is SVGIG (reference sequence). J gave up 7 bases and V 0 bases, and 1 base lay outside the gene matches. This CDR3 is built from 14 residues. In nucleotides, the CDR3 is TGTGCCTGGAGTGTCGGGACAGGGAATTCACCCCTCCACTTT. It is translated as CAWSVGTGNSPLHF.

This clone was observed a single time. The chain has TRBV25-1 and TRBJ2-3; 8 nucleotides agree with TRBD2. Germline V gene sequence: CDR1 MGHDK, CDR2 SYGVNS. The CDR3 consists of 16 residues. V lost 2 bases and J lost 3; bases outside the gene matches: 7. CDR3 bases: TGTGCCAGCAGTGAACCTACGGGGGGGCCTACAGATACGCAGTATTTT. Translating gives CASSEPTGGPTDTQYF.

The chain employs TRBV30 and TRBJ1-6, with D unclear. V shed 7 bases and J shed 0 bases, with 13 bases lying between them. Germline V gene data show CDR1 as GTSNPN and CDR2 as SVGIG (reference sequence). The CDR3 loop spans 15 amino acids. The CDR3 spells CAFEFGSSYNSPLHF. CDR3 nucleotide sequence: TGTGCCTTCGAATTTGGGAGCTCCTATAATTCACCCCTCCACTTT.

CDR3 in amino acids: CASSMRLAGPTGELFF. CDR3 DNA: TGTGCCAGCAGCATGAGACTAGCGGGGCCCACCGGGGAGCTGTTTTTT. J is TRBJ2-2 and V is TRBV7-2; 11 bases match TRBD2. V was pared by 5 bases and J by 4 bases, with 6 bases of the junction left unmatched. The CDR3 length is 16 residues. The germline V gene has CDR1 SGHTA and CDR2 FQGNSA. Based on the CDR3 plus reference TRBV7-2 and TRBJ2-2, the full variable domain is GAGVSQSPSNKVTEKGKDVELRCDPISGHTALYWYRQSLGQGLEFLIYFQGNSAPDKSGLPSDRFSAERTGGSVSTLTIQRTQQEDSAVYLCASSMRLAGPTGELFFGEGSRLTVL.

This clone has only one observation. CDR3 sequence: CASSLVEGRYNEQFF. The CDR3 DNA sequence: TGTGCCAGCAGCTTAGTTGAGGGCAGATACAATGAGCAGTTCTTC. The J gene is TRBJ2-1, the V gene TRBV7-8; D perhaps matches TRBD2 (5 bases). CDR1 SGHVS and CDR2 FQNEAQ come from the germline V gene. The V gene lost 1 base and the J gene lost 4 bases, with 11 bases spanning the gap. The CDR3 contains 15 residues.

The chain has TRBV2 and TRBJ2-1, with D perhaps TRBD2 (7 bases). CDR3 size: 15 residues. The germline gives CDR1 SNHLY, CDR2 FYNNEI. Between the trimmed V and J ends, which lost 3 bases and 5 bases, there was a span of 14 bases. CDR3 loop: CASSEWGGPNNEQFF. The CDR3 nucleotides read TGTGCCAGCAGTGAGTGGGGGGGCCCCAACAATGAGCAGTTCTTC.

This clone came up a few times. The chain employs TRBV6-4 and TRBJ1-2; TRBD1 agrees at 7 bases. Trimming took 4 bases from V and 3 from J; bases not matched to a gene: 5. This CDR3 contains 14 residues. The germline V gene has CDR1 MRHNA and CDR2 SNTAGT. CDR3: CASSVEGGDYGYTF. The CDR3 nucleotides read TGTGCCAGCAGTGTGGAAGGGGGCGACTATGGCTACACCTTC.

This chain joins TRBV7-2 and TRBJ2-5; D might be TRBD2 (6 bases). Germline-derived CDR1 and CDR2 are SGHTA and FQGNSA. With 0 bases removed from V and 5 bases from J, the gap between germline ends came to 13 bases. The CDR3 contains 15 residues. CDR3 sequence (DNA): TGTGCCAGCAGCTTAGCGAGCGCGACTAGGGAGACCCAGTACTTC. It codes for CASSLASATRETQYF.

In this sample, this clone turned up a few times. The chain couples TRBV5-6 to TRBJ2-1; 8 bases match TRBD2. The CDR3 covers 15 residues. Germline V gene data show CDR1 as SGHDT and CDR2 as YYEEEE. J gave up 6 bases and V 2 bases, and 7 bases lay outside the gene matches. The CDR3 DNA reads TGTGCCAGCAGCTTTAGCGGGACCGCGGGCAATGAGCAGTTCTTC. Its protein is CASSFSGTAGNEQFF. The whole variable domain, remainder taken from reference TRBV5-6 and TRBJ2-1, is DAGVTQSPTHLIKTRGQQVTLRCSPKSGHDTVSWYQQALGQGPQFIFQYYEEEERQRGNFPDRFSGHQFPNYSSELNVNALLLGDSALYLCASSFSGTAGNEQFFGPGTRLTVL.

This clone was counted only a few times. V usage is TRBV5-4 and J usage is TRBJ2-7, with D tentatively TRBD1 (6 bases). V was pared by 3 bases and J by 0 bases, with 13 bases between. This CDR3 has 15 residues. Germline CDR1 and CDR2: SGHNT and YYREEE (reference sequence). The CDR3 region is CASSSLMDSSYEQYF. CDR3 sequence (DNA): TGTGCCAGCAGCTCCCTCATGGACAGCTCCTACGAGCAGTACTTC.

This chain joins TRBV5-1 and TRBJ1-2; weak D call: TRBD1 (6 bases). Germline-derived CDR1 and CDR2 are SGHRS and YFSETQ. The CDR3 covers 14 residues. V was clipped by 4 bases and J by 0 bases, with 10 bases between them. DNA for the CDR3: TGCGCCAGCAGCCCGGACAGTCCTAACTATGGCTACACCTTC. This codes for CASSPDSPNYGYTF.

This clone was detected once. CDR3 region: CASRQGVEQFF. The CDR3 DNA follows: TGTGCCAGCCGACAAGGGGTTGAGCAGTTCTTC. The rearrangement joins TRBV6-5 to TRBJ2-1; D possibly corresponds to TRBD1 (5 bases). CDR1 is MNHEY and CDR2 is SVGAGI in the germline V gene. CDR3 length: 11 residues. V was trimmed by 8 bases and J by 9 bases, leaving 11 bases between them.

V and J are TRBV11-3 and TRBJ2-2; 7 bases are a match to TRBD1. Germline CDR1 is SGHNT and CDR2 is YENEEA. The CDR3 consists of 16 residues. V shed 6 bases and J 6 bases; nucleotides not matched to a gene: 13. CDR3 in amino acids: CASSQDRPGIAGELFF. The CDR3 DNA is TGTGCCAGCAGTCAGGACAGGCCTGGGATAGCCGGGGAGCTGTTTTTT.

CDR3 sequence reads: CASSSDTAFNSPLHF. The CDR3 DNA sequence: TGTGCCAGCAGCTCGGACACCGCTTTTAATTCACCCCTCCACTTT. This rearrangement joins TRBV7-9 to TRBJ1-6; D might be TRBD1 (5 bases). V was trimmed by 4 bases and J by 6 bases, leaving 13 bases between them. The germline V gene has CDR1 SEHNR and CDR2 FQNEAQ (reference sequence). The CDR3 extends over 15 amino acids.

The chain combines TRBV10-1 with TRBJ2-2; tentatively, D is TRBD1 (6 bases). The CDR3 is made up of 15 amino acids. From germline, CDR1 is WNHNN and CDR2 SYGVQD (reference sequence). V lost 2 bases and J 1 base, leaving 8 bases between the germline ends. The CDR3, as DNA: TGCGCCAGCAGTGAGACAGGGAGGAACACCGGGGAGCTGTTTTTT. Translated, it gives CASSETGRNTGELFF.

This rearrangement joins TRBV7-2 to TRBJ2-7; D unclear. The germline CDR1 and CDR2 sequences are SGHTA and FQGNSA. The V end was cut by 4 bases, the J end by 0 bases, with 13 bases between. The CDR3 consists of 15 residues. The CDR3 region has the DNA TGTGCCAGCAGCTCCAGGAAATCGCTCTCCTACGAGCAGTACTTC. Translation gives CASSSRKSLSYEQYF.